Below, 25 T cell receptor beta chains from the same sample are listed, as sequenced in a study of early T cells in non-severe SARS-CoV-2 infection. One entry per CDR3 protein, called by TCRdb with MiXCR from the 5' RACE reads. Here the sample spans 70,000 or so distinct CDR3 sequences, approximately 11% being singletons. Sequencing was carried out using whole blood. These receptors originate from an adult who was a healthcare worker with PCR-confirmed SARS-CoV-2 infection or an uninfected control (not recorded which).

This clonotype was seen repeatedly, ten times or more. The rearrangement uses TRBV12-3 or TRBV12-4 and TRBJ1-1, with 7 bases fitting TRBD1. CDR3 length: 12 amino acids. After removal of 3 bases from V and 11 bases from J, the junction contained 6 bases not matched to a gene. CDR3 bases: TGTGCCAGCAGTTTCAAACAGGGGTGGGCTTTCTTT. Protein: CASSFKQGWAFF.

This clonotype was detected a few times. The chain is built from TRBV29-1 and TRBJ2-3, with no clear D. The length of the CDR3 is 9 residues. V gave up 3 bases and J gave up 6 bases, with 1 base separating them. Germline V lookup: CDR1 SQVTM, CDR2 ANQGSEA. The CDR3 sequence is CSVDDTQYF. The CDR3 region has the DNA TGCAGCGTTGATGATACGCAGTATTTT.

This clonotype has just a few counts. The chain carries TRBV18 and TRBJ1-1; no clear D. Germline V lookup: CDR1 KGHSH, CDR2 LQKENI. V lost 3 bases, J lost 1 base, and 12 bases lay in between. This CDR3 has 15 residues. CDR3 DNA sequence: TGTGCCAGCTCACCTAAACAGAATTCGAACACTGAAGCTTTCTTT. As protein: CASSPKQNSNTEAFF.

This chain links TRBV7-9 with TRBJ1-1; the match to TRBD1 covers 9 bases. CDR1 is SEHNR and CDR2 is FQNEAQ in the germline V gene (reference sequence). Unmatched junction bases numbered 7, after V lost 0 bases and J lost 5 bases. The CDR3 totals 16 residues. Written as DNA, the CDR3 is TGTGCCAGCAGCTTAGCCGGACAGGGGCCGGGAACTGAAGCTTTCTTT. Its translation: CASSLAGQGPGTEAFF.

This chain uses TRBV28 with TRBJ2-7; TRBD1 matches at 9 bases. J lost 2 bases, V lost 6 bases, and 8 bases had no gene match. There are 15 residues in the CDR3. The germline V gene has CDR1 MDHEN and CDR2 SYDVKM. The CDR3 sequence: CASSRTRDRAYEQYF. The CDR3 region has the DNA TGTGCCAGCAGCCGTACCCGGGACAGGGCCTACGAGCAGTACTTC. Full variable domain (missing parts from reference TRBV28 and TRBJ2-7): DVKVTQSSRYLVKRTGEKVFLECVQDMDHENMFWYRQDPGLGLRLIYFSYDVKMKEKGDIPEGYSVSREKKERFSLILESASTNQTSMYLCASSRTRDRAYEQYFGPGTRLTVT.

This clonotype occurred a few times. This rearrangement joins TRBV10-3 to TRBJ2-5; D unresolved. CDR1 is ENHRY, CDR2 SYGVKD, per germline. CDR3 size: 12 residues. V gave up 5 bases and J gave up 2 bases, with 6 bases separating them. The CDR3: CAISQQQETQYF. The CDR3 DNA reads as TGTGCCATCAGTCAGCAACAAGAGACCCAGTACTTC.

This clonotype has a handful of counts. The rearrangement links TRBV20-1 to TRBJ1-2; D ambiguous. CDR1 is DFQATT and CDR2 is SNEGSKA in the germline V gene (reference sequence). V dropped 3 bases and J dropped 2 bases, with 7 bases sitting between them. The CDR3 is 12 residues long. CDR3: CSASEPNYGYTF. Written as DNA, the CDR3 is TGCAGTGCTAGCGAGCCCAACTATGGCTACACCTTC.

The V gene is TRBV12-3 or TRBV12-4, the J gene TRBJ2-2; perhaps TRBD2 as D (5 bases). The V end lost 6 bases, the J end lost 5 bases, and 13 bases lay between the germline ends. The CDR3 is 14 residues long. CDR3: CASSQGSRTGELFF. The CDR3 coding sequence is TGTGCCAGCAGCCAAGGGAGCCGTACCGGGGAGCTGTTTTTT.

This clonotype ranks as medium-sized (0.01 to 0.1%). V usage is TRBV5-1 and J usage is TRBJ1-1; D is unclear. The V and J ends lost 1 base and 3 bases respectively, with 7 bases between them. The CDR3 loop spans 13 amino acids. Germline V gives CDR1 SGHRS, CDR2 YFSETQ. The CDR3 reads CASSLKMDTEAFF. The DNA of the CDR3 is TGCGCCAGCAGCTTGAAAATGGACACTGAAGCTTTCTTT.

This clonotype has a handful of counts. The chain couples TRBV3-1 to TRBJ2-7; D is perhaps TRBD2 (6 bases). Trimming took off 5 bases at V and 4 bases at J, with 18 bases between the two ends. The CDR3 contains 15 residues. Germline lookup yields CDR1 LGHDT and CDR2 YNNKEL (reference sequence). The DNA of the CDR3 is TGTGCCAGCAGCGACGGGACTCTTCGACTTTACGAGCAGTACTTC. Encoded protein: CASSDGTLRLYEQYF.

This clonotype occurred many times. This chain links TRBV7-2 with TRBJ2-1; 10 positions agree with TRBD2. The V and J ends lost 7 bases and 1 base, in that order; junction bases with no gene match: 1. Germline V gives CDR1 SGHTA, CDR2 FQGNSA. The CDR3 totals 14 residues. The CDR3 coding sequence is TGTGCCAGCATAGCGGGAGGATCCTACAATGAGCAGTTCTTC. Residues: CASIAGGSYNEQFF.

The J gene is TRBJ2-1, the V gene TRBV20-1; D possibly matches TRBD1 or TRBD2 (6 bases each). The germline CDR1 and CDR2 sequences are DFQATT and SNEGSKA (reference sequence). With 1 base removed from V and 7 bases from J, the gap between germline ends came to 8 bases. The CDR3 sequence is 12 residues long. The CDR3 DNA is TGCAGTGCTAGAGGGAGGGGGAATGAGCAGTTCTTC. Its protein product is CSARGRGNEQFF.

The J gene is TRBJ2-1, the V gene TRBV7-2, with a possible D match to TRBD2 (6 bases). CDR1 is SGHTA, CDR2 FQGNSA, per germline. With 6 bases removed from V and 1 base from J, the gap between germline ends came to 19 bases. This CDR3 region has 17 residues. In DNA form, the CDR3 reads TGTGCCAGCAGTCTAGGGCGGGGTGAGATTTCCTACAATGAGCAGTTCTTC. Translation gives CASSLGRGEISYNEQFF. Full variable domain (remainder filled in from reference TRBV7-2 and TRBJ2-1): GAGVSQSPSNKVTEKGKDVELRCDPISGHTALYWYRQSLGQGLEFLIYFQGNSAPDKSGLPSDRFSAERTGGSVSTLTIQRTQQEDSAVYLCASSLGRGEISYNEQFFGPGTRLTVL.

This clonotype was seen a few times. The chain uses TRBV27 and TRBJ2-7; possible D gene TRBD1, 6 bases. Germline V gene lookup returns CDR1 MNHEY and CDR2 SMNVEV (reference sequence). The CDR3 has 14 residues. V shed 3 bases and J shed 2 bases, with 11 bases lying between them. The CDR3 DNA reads TGTGCCAGCAGTTTTGATGGGGGCACCTACGAGCAGTACTTC. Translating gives CASSFDGGTYEQYF.

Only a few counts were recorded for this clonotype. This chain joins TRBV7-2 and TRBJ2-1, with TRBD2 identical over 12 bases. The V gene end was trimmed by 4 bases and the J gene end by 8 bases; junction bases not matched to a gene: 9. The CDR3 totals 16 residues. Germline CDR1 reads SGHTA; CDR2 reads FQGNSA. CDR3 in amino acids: CASSSLAGGPTDEQFF. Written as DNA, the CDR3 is TGTGCCAGCAGCTCCCTAGCGGGAGGGCCGACGGATGAGCAGTTCTTC.

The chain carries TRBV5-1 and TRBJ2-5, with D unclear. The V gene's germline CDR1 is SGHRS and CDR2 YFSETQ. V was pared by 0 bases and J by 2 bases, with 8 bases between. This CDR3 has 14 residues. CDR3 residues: CASSLAGAQETQYF. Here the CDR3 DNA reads TGCGCCAGCAGCTTGGCTGGAGCTCAAGAGACCCAGTACTTC.

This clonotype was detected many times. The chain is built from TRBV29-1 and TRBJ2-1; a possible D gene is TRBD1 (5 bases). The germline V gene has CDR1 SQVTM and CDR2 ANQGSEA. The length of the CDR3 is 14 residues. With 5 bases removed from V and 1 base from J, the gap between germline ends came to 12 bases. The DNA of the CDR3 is TGCAGCGTTTCCCCCAGGGTGTCCTACAATGAGCAGTTCTTC. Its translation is CSVSPRVSYNEQFF.

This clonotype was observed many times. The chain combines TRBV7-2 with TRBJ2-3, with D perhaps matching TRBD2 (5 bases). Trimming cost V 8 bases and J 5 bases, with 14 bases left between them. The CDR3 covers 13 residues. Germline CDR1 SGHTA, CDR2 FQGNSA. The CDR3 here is CASEGQTQDTQYF. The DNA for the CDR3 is TGTGCCAGCGAGGGCCAGACCCAAGATACGCAGTATTTT.

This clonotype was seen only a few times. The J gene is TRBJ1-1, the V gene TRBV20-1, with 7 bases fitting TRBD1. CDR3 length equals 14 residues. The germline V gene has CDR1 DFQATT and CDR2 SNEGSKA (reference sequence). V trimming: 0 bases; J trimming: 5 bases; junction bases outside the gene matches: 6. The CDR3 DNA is TGCAGTGCTAGAGATCACGACAGGGTAACTGAAGCTTTCTTT. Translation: CSARDHDRVTEAFF.

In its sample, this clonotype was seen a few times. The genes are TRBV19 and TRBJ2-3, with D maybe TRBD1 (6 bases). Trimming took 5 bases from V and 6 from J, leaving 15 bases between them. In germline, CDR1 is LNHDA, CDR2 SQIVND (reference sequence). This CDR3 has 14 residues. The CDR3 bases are TGTGCCAGTAGTGAGAACAGGGCAGGCGATACGCAGTATTTT. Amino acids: CASSENRAGDTQYF.

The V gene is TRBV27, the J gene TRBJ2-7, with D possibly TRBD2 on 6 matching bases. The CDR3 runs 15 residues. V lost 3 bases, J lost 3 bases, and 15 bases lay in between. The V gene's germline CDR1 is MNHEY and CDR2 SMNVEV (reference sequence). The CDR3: CASSLSGGMVYEQYF. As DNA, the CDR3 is TGTGCCAGCAGTTTGTCGGGCGGGATGGTCTACGAGCAGTACTTC.

CDR3 coding DNA: TGTGCCAGCAGCCAAGCAAGAGATACGCAGTATTTT. The encoded protein is CASSQARDTQYF. The V gene is TRBV14, the J gene TRBJ2-3, with D unclear. Germline assignment: CDR1 SGHDN and CDR2 FVKESK. Deletions cut 1 base from V and 5 bases from J, with 4 bases between. The CDR3 length is 12 residues.

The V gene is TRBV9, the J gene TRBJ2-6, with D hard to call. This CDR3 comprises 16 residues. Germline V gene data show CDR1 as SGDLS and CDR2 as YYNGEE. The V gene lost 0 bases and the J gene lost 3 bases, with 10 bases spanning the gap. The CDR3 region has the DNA TGTGCCAGCAGCGTAGCTACCGAGTATGGGGCCAACGTCCTGACTTTC. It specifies CASSVATEYGANVLTF.

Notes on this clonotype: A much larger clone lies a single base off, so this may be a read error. The CDR3 DNA is TGCAGTGCCGCCAGGACTACGAACCACGAGCAGTACTTC. Translated, it gives CSAARTTNHEQYF. J is TRBJ2-7 and V is TRBV20-1; maybe TRBD2 (6 bases). V was trimmed by 6 bases and J by 5 bases, leaving 17 bases between them. This CDR3 has 13 residues. Germline values: CDR1 DFQATT, CDR2 SNEGSKA (reference sequence).

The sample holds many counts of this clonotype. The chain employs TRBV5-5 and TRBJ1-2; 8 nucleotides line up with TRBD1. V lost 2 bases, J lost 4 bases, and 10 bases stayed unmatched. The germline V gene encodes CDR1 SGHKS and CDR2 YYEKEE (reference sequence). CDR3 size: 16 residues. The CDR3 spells CASSFSGTGVLYGYTF. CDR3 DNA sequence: TGTGCCAGCAGCTTTTCGGGGACAGGAGTTCTCTATGGCTACACCTTC.